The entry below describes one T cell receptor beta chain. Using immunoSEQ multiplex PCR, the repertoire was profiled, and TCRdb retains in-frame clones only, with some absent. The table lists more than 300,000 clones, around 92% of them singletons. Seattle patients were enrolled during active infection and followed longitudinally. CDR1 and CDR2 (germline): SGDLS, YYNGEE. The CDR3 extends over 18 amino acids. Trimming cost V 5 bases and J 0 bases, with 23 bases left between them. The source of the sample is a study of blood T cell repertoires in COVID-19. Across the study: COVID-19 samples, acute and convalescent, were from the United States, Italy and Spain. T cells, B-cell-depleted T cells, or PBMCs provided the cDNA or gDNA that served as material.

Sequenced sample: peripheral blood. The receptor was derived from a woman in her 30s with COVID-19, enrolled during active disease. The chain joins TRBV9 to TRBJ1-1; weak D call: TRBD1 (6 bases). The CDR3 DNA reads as TGTGCCAGCAGTCTAGGGGACAATCTAGTTTCGATGAACACTGAAGCTTTCTTT. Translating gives CASSLGDNLVSMNTEAFF.